A single sample is the source of the 20 T cell receptor beta chains below, sequenced in a study of cytomegalovirus exposure and HLA in healthy donors. The PCR was carried out with 60 Vbeta primers and 13 Jbeta primers. Some clones are missing from TCRdb's copy, which holds only in-frame ones; the method was immunoSEQ multiplex PCR. The sample carries hundreds of thousands of clones, about three quarters recorded once. Input material: PBMCs. The receptors stem from a male donor in good health and CMV-seronegative.

The rearrangement uses TRBV19 and TRBJ2-1; perhaps TRBD1 as D (6 bases). Germline V lookup: CDR1 LNHDA, CDR2 SQIVND (reference sequence). The V and J ends lost 7 bases and 0 bases respectively, with 13 bases between them. The CDR3 totals 15 residues. The CDR3 bases are TGTGCCAGTAAACTGGACAGAAGCTCCTACAATGAGCAGTTCTTC. This gives the protein CASKLDRSSYNEQFF.

V gene TRBV9 combines with J gene TRBJ1-2; no clear D gene. The CDR3 runs to 13 residues. The V gene's germline CDR1 is SGDLS and CDR2 YYNGEE. Trimming stripped 0 bases from V and 3 bases from J, with 6 bases between. CDR3 loop: CASSVDEDYGYTF. The CDR3 DNA reads TGTGCCAGCAGCGTAGATGAGGACTATGGCTACACCTTC.

CDR3 sequence: CASRIGSRRNSPLHF. CDR3 nucleotides: TGTGCCAGCAGAATCGGCAGCAGGCGTAATTCACCCCTCCACTTT. This chain connects TRBV13 to TRBJ1-6; no firm D call. The V gene's germline CDR1 is PRHDT and CDR2 FYEKMQ (reference sequence). The germline V and J ends were trimmed by 6 bases and 6 bases, with 15 bases remaining between them. The CDR3 extends over 15 amino acids.

The rearrangement links TRBV5-1 to TRBJ1-3; no definite D call. The CDR3 extends over 14 amino acids. Germline V CDR1 and CDR2: SGHRS, YFSETQ. Between the trimmed V and J ends, which lost 0 bases and 3 bases, there was a span of 7 bases. Here the CDR3 DNA reads TGCGCCAGCAGCTTGGGTCCAGGTGGAAACACCATATATTTT. Translated, it gives CASSLGPGGNTIYF.

The chain combines TRBV9 with TRBJ1-4, with D unclear. The germline V and J ends were trimmed by 0 bases and 8 bases, with 17 bases remaining between them. The CDR3 consists of 16 residues. Per the germline V gene, CDR1 is SGDLS and CDR2 is YYNGEE. The CDR3: CASSVGPQMLMEKLFF. For the CDR3, the DNA is TGTGCCAGCAGCGTAGGGCCACAGATGCTTATGGAAAAACTGTTTTTT.

This clone occurred once. CDR3 nucleotides: TGTGCTAGTGGTTTGGTGGGGAGTAGCGGGGGATACAATGAGCAGTTCTTC. Translating it yields CASGLVGSSGGYNEQFF. V is TRBV12-5 and J is TRBJ2-1; 9 bases map to TRBD2. The CDR3 spans 17 residues. From germline, CDR1 is LGHNT and CDR2 FRNRAP. V was clipped by 0 bases and J by 4 bases; unmatched bases: 7.

The chain combines TRBV19 with TRBJ1-4; D is ambiguous. Germline CDR1 LNHDA, CDR2 SQIVND (reference sequence). V shed 5 bases and J shed 3 bases, with 13 bases lying between them. This CDR3 is built from 15 residues. For the CDR3, the DNA is TGTGCCAGTAGTTGGGTGGGCCACTCTAATGAAAAACTGTTTTTT. Its translation: CASSWVGHSNEKLFF.

Comment on this clone: Other DNA sequences in this specimen translate into the identical CDR3. The J gene is TRBJ2-7, the V gene TRBV9, with TRBD2 identical over 10 bases. V dropped 0 bases and J dropped 4; count of bases not matched to a gene: 1. The CDR3 has 14 residues. Per germline, CDR1 SGDLS and CDR2 YYNGEE. Here the CDR3 reads CASSVGLAGYEQYF. CDR3 DNA: TGTGCCAGCAGCGTAGGACTAGCGGGTTACGAGCAGTACTTC.

The chain has TRBV7-2 and TRBJ2-5, with D unclear. Trimming pared 4 bases from V and 1 base from J, leaving 10 bases between. Germline V gene lookup returns CDR1 SGHTA and CDR2 FQGNSA. There are 14 residues in the CDR3. CDR3 DNA: TGTGCCAGCAGCTCCGACTGGGTCCAAGAGACCCAGTACTTC. This gives the protein CASSSDWVQETQYF. The whole variable domain, filled in from reference TRBV7-2 and TRBJ2-5, reads GAGVSQSPSNKVTEKGKDVELRCDPISGHTALYWYRQSLGQGLEFLIYFQGNSAPDKSGLPSDRFSAERTGGSVSTLTIQRTQQEDSAVYLCASSSDWVQETQYFGPGTRLLVL.

The chain employs TRBV27 and TRBJ2-5, with D maybe TRBD2 (5 bases). Germline CDR1 and CDR2: MNHEY and SMNVEV (reference sequence). V was clipped by 2 bases and J by 9 bases, with 13 bases between them. The CDR3 sequence is 13 residues long. The DNA of the CDR3 is TGTGCCAGCAGTTTAGGGAGAGAGAGACCCCAGTACTTC. Translation gives CASSLGRERPQYF.

The V gene is TRBV11-2, the J gene TRBJ2-7; D is perhaps TRBD1 (5 bases). This CDR3 is built from 15 residues. Germline CDR1 reads SGHAT; CDR2 reads FQNNGV. Between the trimmed V and J ends, which lost 5 bases and 4 bases, there was a span of 18 bases. The CDR3 loop reads CASSKGFEVAYEQYF. CDR3 in DNA: TGTGCCAGCAGCAAGGGGTTCGAGGTCGCTTACGAGCAGTACTTC.

V and J are TRBV30 and TRBJ2-3; D is unclear. Trimming cost V 2 bases and J 2 bases, with 14 bases left between them. The CDR3 has 15 residues. Germline V gene sequence: CDR1 GTSNPN, CDR2 SVGIG (reference sequence). CDR3 amino acids: CAWSHPGHSTDTQYF. DNA for the CDR3: TGTGCCTGGAGTCACCCGGGTCACTCCACAGATACGCAGTATTTT. Variable domain in full (rest from reference TRBV30 and TRBJ2-3): SQTIHQWPATLVQPVGSPLSLECTVEGTSNPNLYWYRQAAGRGLQLLFYSVGIGQISSEVPQNLSASRPQDRQFILSSKKLLLSDSGFYLCAWSHPGHSTDTQYFGPGTRLTVL.

The chain combines TRBV4-2 with TRBJ2-7, with D possibly being TRBD1 (5 bases). Germline-derived CDR1 and CDR2 are LGHNA and YNFKEQ. V was clipped by 0 bases and J by 3 bases, with 12 bases between them. CDR3 length equals 15 residues. The CDR3 nucleotides read TGTGCCAGCAGCCAAGATCCCCGACAGTTCTACGAGCAGTACTTC. This translates into CASSQDPRQFYEQYF.

This sequence joins TRBV18 and TRBJ2-1; TRBD1 agrees at 10 bases. Germline CDR1 is KGHSH and CDR2 is LQKENI. V gave up 5 bases and J gave up 14 bases; unmatched junction bases: 3. The CDR3 covers 11 residues. DNA for the CDR3: TGTGCCAGCTCATCGGACAGGGGGGAGTTCTTC. Residues: CASSSDRGEFF.

This sequence joins TRBV6-5 and TRBJ2-1; 13 bases match TRBD2. CDR1 and CDR2 (germline): MNHEY, SVGAGI. This CDR3 comprises 15 residues. V was pared by 7 bases and J by 5 bases, with 5 bases of the junction left unmatched. CDR3 sequence reads: CASKEGLAGDNEQFF. The CDR3 DNA is TGTGCCAGCAAAGAAGGACTAGCGGGAGACAATGAGCAGTTCTTC.

The chain recombines TRBV6-1 with TRBJ1-2; 7 positions match TRBD1. V gave up 6 bases and J gave up 3 bases; unmatched junction bases: 10. The CDR3 sequence is 15 residues long. The germline CDR1 and CDR2 sequences are MNHNS and SASEGT. Here the CDR3 DNA reads TGTGCCAGCAGATCCCGGGACAGCTTATACTATGGCTACACCTTC. Protein: CASRSRDSLYYGYTF.

The V call is TRBV5-1, the J call TRBJ2-5; 11 bases are a match to TRBD2. Germline loops: CDR1 SGHRS, CDR2 YFSETQ. This CDR3 contains 16 residues. J gave up 1 base and V 5 bases, and 7 bases lay outside the gene matches. The CDR3 sequence is CASRPGTSGTQETQYF. For the CDR3, the DNA is TGCGCCAGCAGACCCGGGACTAGCGGAACCCAAGAGACCCAGTACTTC. Variable domain in full (rest from reference TRBV5-1 and TRBJ2-5): KAGVTQTPRYLIKTRGQQVTLSCSPISGHRSVSWYQQTPGQGLQFLFEYFSETQRNKGNFPGRFSGRQFSNSRSEMNVSTLELGDSALYLCASRPGTSGTQETQYFGPGTRLLVL.

The chain uses TRBV4-1 and TRBJ2-2, with TRBD1 matching 7 bases. Germline V gene sequence: CDR1 MGHRA, CDR2 YSYEKL. The V segment lost 8 bases and the J segment 6 bases; nucleotides outside the gene matches: 15. This CDR3 has 16 amino acids. The CDR3: CASGARDTGDAGELFF. Written as DNA, the CDR3 is TGCGCCAGCGGAGCACGTGATACAGGGGACGCCGGGGAGCTGTTTTTT.

The chain is built from TRBV30 and TRBJ2-5; 10 bases agree with TRBD1. Unmatched junction bases numbered 3, after V lost 3 bases and J lost 2 bases. There are 14 residues in the CDR3. The germline V gene encodes CDR1 GTSNPN and CDR2 SVGIG (reference sequence). In nucleotides, the CDR3 is TGTGCCTGGAGGACAGGGGGCCTGCAAGAGACCCAGTACTTC. Translated, it gives CAWRTGGLQETQYF.

This clone was seen more than once but under ten times. The chain combines TRBV7-9 with TRBJ1-4; possible D gene TRBD1, 5 bases. Germline V lookup: CDR1 SEHNR, CDR2 FQNEAQ (reference sequence). V lost 6 bases, J lost 7 bases, and 15 bases lay in between. The CDR3 is 14 residues long. The chain's CDR3 is CASSLRGASEKLFF. CDR3 bases: TGTGCCAGCAGTCTGCGCGGGGCGAGTGAAAAACTGTTTTTT.